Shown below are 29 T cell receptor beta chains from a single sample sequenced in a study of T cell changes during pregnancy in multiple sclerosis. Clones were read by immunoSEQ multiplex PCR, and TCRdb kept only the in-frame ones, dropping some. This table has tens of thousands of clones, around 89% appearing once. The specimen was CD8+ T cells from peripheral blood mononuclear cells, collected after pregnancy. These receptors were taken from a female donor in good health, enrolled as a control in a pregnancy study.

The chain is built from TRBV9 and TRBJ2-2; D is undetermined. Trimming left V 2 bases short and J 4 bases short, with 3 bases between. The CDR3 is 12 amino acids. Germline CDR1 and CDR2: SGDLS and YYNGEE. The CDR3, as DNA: TGTGCCAGCAGCGTGAGCACCGGGGAGCTGTTTTTT. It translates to CASSVSTGELFF. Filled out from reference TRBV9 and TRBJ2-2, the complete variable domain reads DSGVTQTPKHLITATGQRVTLRCSPRSGDLSVYWYQQSLDQGLQFLIQYYNGEERAKGNILERFSAQQFPDLHSELNLSSLELGDSALYFCASSVSTGELFFGEGSRLTVL.

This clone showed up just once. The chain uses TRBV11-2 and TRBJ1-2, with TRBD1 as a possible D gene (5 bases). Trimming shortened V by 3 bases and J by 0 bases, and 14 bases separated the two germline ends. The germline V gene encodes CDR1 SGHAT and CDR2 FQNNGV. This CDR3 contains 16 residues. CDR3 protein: CASSFGRAPANYGYTF. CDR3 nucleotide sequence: TGTGCCAGCAGCTTTGGCAGGGCCCCAGCTAACTATGGCTACACCTTC.

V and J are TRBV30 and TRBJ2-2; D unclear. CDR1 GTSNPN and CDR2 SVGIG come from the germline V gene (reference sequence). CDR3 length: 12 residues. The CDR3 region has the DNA TGTACGGTCCGGGCGAACACCGGGGAGCTGTTTTTT. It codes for CTVRANTGELFF.

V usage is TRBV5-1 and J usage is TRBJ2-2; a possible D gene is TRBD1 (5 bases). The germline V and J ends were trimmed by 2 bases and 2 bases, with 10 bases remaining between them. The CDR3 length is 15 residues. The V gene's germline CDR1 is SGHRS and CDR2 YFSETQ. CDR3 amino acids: CASSLRQPNTGELFF. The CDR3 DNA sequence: TGCGCCAGCAGCTTACGACAGCCTAACACCGGGGAGCTGTTTTTT.

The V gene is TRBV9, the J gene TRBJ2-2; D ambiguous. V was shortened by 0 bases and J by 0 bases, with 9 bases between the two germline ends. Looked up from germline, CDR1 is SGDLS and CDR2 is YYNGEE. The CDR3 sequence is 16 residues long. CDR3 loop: CASSVGQAANTGELFF. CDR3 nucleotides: TGTGCCAGCAGCGTAGGGCAGGCCGCGAACACCGGGGAGCTGTTTTTT.

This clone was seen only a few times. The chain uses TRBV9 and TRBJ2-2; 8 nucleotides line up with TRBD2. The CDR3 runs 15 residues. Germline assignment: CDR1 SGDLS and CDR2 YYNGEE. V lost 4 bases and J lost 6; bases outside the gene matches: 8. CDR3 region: CASSPGRGGSGELFF. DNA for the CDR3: TGTGCCAGCAGCCCCGGACGGGGGGGGTCCGGGGAGCTGTTTTTT.

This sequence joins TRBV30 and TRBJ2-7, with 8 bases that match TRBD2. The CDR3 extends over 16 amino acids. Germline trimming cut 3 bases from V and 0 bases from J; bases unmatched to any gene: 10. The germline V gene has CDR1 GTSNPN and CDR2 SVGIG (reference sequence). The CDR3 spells CAWSHVVAGPSYEQYF. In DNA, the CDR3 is TGTGCCTGGAGCCACGTGGTAGCGGGGCCCTCCTACGAGCAGTACTTC.

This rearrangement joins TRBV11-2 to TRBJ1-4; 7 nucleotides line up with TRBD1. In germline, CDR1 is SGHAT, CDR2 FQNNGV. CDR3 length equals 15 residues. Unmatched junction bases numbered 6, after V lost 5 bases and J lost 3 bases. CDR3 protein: CASSPRDSPNEKLFF. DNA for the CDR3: TGTGCCAGCAGCCCCCGGGACAGCCCTAATGAAAAACTGTTTTTT.

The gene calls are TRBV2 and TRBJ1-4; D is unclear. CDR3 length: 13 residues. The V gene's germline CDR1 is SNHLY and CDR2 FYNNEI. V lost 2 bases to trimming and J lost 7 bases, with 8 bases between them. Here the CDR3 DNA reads TGTGCCAGCAGTGAATTTGAGGGTGAAAAACTGTTTTTT. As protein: CASSEFEGEKLFF. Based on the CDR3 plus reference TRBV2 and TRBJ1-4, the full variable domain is EPEVTQTPSHQVTQMGQEVILRCVPISNHLYFYWYRQILGQKVEFLVSFYNNEISEKSEIFDDQFSVERPDGSNFTLKIRSTKLEDSAMYFCASSEFEGEKLFFGSGTQLSVL.

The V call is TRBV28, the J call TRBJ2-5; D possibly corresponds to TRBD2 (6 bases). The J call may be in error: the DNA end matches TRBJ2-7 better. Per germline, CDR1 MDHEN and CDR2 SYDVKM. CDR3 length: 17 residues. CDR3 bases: TGTGCCAGCGGAGTTTGGCCCCTCCGGAGGGGTAAGGACGAGCAGTACTTC. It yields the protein CASGVWPLRRGKDEQYF.

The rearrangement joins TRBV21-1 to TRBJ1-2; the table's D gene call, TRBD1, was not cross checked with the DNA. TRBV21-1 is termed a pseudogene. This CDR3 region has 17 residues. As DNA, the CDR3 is TGTGCCAGCAGCAAAGTAATTCAAGGGGCGCTTTTTTATGGCTACACCTTC. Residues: CASSKVIQGALFYGYTF.

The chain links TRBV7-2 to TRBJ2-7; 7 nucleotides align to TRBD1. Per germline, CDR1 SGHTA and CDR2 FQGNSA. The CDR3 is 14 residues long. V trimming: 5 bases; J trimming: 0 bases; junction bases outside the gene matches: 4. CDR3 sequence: CASSRDSASYEQYF. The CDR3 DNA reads TGTGCCAGCAGCCGGGACAGTGCCTCCTACGAGCAGTACTTC.

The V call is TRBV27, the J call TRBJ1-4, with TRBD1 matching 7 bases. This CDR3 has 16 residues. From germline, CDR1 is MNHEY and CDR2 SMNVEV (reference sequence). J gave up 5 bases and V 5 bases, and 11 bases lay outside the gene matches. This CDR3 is CASSPRSGTANEKLFF. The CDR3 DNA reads TGTGCCAGCAGTCCGCGCTCCGGGACAGCAAATGAAAAACTGTTTTTT.

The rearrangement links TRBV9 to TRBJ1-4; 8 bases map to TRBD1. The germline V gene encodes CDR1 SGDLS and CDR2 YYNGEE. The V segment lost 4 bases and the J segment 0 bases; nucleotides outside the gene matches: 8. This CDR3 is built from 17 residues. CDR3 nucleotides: TGTGCCAGCAGCCCAGGGGGCGGTTATGCAACTAATGAAAAACTGTTTTTT. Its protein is CASSPGGGYATNEKLFF.

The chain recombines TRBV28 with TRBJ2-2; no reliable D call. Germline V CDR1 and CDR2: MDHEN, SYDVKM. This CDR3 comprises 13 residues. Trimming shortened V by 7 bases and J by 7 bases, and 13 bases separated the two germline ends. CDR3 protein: CASTSSYVGELFF. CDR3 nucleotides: TGTGCCAGCACAAGCTCGTATGTCGGGGAGCTGTTTTTT.

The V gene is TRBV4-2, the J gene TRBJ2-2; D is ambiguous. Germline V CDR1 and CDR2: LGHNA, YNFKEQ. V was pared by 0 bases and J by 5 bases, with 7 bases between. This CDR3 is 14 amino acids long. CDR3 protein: CASSQEKATGELFF. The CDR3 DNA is TGTGCCAGCAGCCAAGAGAAAGCAACCGGGGAGCTGTTTTTT.

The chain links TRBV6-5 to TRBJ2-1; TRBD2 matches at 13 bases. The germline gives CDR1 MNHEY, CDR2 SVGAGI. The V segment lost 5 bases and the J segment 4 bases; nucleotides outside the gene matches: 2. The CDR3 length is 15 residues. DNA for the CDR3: TGTGCCAGCAGTCCGGGACTAGCGGGGTACAATGAGCAGTTCTTC. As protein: CASSPGLAGYNEQFF.

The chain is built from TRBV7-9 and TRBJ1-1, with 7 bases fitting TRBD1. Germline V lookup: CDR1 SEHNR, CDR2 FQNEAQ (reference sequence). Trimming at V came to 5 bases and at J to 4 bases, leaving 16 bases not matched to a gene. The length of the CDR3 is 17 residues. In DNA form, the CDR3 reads TGTGCCAGCAGCCCAAGACAGGGTCCCGCTGGTGGCACTGAAGCTTTCTTT. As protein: CASSPRQGPAGGTEAFF.

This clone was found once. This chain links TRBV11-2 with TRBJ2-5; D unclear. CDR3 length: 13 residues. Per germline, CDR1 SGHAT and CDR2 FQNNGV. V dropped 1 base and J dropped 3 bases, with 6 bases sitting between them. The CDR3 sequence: CASSLAFEETQYF. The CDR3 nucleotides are TGTGCCAGCAGCTTAGCCTTCGAAGAGACCCAGTACTTC.

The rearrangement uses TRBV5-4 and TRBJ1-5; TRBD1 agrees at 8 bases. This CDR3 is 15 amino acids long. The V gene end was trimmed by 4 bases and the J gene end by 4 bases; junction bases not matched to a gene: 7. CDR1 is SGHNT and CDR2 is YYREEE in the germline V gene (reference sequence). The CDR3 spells CASSPDRGENQPQHF. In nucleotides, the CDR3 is TGTGCCAGCAGCCCCGACAGGGGTGAGAATCAGCCCCAGCATTTT.

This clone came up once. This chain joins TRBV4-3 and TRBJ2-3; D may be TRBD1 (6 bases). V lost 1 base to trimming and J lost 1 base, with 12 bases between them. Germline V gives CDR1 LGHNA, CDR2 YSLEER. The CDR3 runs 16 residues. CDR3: CASSQVDSGGTDTQYF. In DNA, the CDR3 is TGCGCCAGCAGCCAAGTGGACAGCGGAGGCACAGATACGCAGTATTTT.

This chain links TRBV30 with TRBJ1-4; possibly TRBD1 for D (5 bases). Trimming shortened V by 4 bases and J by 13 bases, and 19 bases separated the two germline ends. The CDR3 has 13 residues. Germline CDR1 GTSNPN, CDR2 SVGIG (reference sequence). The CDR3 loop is CAWTPGGVELLFF. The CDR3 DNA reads TGTGCCTGGACGCCTGGGGGGGTAGAATTACTGTTTTTT.

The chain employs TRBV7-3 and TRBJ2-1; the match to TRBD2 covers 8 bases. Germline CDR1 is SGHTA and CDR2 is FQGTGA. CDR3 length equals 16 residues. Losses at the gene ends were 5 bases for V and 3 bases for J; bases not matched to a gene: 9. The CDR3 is CASSPRGGGIYNEQFF. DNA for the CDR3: TGTGCCAGCAGCCCGAGGGGCGGGGGGATCTACAATGAGCAGTTCTTC.

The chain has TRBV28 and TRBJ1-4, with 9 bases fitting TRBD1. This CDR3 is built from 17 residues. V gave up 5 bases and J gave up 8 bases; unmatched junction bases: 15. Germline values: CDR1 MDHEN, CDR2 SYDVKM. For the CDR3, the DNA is TGTGCCAGCAGTCACCGAAAACTCCGGGACAGGGAGGAAAAACTGTTTTTT. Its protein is CASSHRKLRDREEKLFF.

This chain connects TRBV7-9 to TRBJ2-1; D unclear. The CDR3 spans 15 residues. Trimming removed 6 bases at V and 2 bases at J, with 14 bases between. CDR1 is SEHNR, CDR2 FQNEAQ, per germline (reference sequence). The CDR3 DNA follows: TGTGCCAGCAGGCCCCTAGGCATCGCCTACAATGAGCAGTTCTTC. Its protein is CASRPLGIAYNEQFF.

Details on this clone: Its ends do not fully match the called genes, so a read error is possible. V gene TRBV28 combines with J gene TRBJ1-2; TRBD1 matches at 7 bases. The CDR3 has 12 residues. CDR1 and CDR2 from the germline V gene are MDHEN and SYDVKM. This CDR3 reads CASSSGQTIYAF. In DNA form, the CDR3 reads TGTGCCAGCAGTTCGGGACAGACAATCTACGCCTTC.

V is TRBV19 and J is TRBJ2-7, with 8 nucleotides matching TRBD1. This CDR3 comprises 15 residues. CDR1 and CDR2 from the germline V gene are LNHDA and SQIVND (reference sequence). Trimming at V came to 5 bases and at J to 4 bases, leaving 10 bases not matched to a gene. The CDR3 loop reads CASSPKGTGVYEQYF. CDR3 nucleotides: TGTGCCAGTAGTCCGAAGGGGACAGGAGTTTACGAGCAGTACTTC.

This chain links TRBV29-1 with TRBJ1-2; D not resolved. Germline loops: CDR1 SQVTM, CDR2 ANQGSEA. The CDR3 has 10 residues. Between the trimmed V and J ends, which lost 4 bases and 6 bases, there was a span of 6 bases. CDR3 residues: CSVVQDGYTF. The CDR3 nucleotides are TGCAGCGTTGTTCAGGATGGCTACACCTTC.

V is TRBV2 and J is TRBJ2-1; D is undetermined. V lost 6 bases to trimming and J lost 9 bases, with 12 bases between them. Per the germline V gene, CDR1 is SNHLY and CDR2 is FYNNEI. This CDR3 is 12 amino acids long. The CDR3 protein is CASSLLLPEQFF. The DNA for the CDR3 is TGTGCCAGCAGCCTACTCCTACCTGAGCAGTTCTTC.